This TCR beta chain was retrieved from a study of blood T cell repertoires in COVID-19. As for the study in general: Material from acute and convalescent COVID-19 was sourced from the United States, Italy and Spain.

As originally analysed: Quantification of nucleated cells was approximated via reference gene primer amplification. This table comes from immunoSEQ multiplex PCR, and its TCRdb copy is limited to in-frame clones, with some not included. V and J calls and clone size are copied from that table; D and trimming were computed from the DNA. Among tens of thousands of clones listed, roughly 77% were seen once. CDR1 MNHNY and CDR2 SVGAGI come from the germline V gene (reference sequence). The CDR3 is made up of 13 amino acids. Deletions cut 2 bases from V and 1 base from J, with 5 bases between. The sequencing input was peripheral blood. This receptor was identified in a man in his sixties with COVID-19, enrolled during active disease. The chain joins TRBV6-6 to TRBJ1-1; D is possibly TRBD1 (5 bases). CDR3 amino acids: CASSYGQNTEAFF. The CDR3 coding sequence is TGTGCCAGCAGTTACGGACAGAACACTGAAGCTTTCTTT.